This T cell receptor (beta chain) derives from a study of human T cells and chemical hapten exposure. Germline CDR1 SGHNT, CDR2 YYREEE (reference sequence). After removal of 1 base from V and 6 bases from J, the junction contained 7 bases not matched to a gene. The CDR3 totals 15 residues. One entry per CDR3 protein results from TCRdb running MiXCR on the RACE reads. Here the sample spans about 120,000 distinct CDR3 sequences, roughly an eighth being singletons. Time point defined: patch test 1, 2 weeks after DPC sensitization. This sample's treatment: therapeutic diphenylcyclopropenone sensitization with weekly scalp DPC.

The sequence derives from a man aged 18 to 30 with alopecia areata. Some clones in this sample may be carry-over from other donors' samples. This chain links TRBV5-4 with TRBJ2-1, with 7 positions matching TRBD2. The specimen comprised whole blood, sampled in connection with sensitization to the hapten diphenylcyclopropenone (DPC). CDR3 nucleotides: TGTGCCAGCAGCTTGTACACTAGCGCCGGCAATGAGCAGTTCTTC. Its translation is CASSLYTSAGNEQFF.